Each of the 20 T cell receptor beta chains below was sequenced from the same sample in a study of type 1 regulatory T cells. Their specific antigens are unknown. MiXCR, applied by TCRdb to the reads, yields one record per CDR3 protein. The sample holds 60,000 to 80,000 distinct CDR3 sequences; about three fifths are singletons and the top ten take about 8%. The specimen was cultured T cells, either the whole culture or a sorted T cell fraction (not recorded which). Subset here: Tr1-enriched cell product generated in vitro against host alloantigens. These receptors all stem from a human donor in good health.

The chain joins TRBV4-2 to TRBJ1-5; D perhaps matches TRBD1 (5 bases). Looked up from germline, CDR1 is LGHNA and CDR2 is YNFKEQ. CDR3 length: 16 residues. V was clipped by 5 bases and J by 6 bases, with 20 bases between them. CDR3 sequence (DNA): TGTGCCAGCAGCGAAGGGGCGGGGGACCACGGTCAGCCCCAGCATTTT. Its protein is CASSEGAGDHGQPQHF.

This clonotype qualifies as medium-sized. This chain connects TRBV5-4 to TRBJ2-6; D remains ambiguous. In germline, CDR1 is SGHNT, CDR2 YYREEE (reference sequence). This CDR3 has 15 residues. The V end was cut by 0 bases, the J end by 2 bases, with 6 bases between. This CDR3 reads CASSLAGAGANVLTF. In DNA, the CDR3 is TGTGCCAGCAGCTTGGCGGGCGCTGGGGCCAACGTCCTGACTTTC.

The chain has TRBV7-9 and TRBJ2-5; 7 bases align to TRBD2. The V segment lost 8 bases and the J segment 5 bases; nucleotides outside the gene matches: 14. The CDR3 totals 15 residues. From germline, CDR1 is SEHNR and CDR2 FQNEAQ (reference sequence). The CDR3 coding sequence is TGTGCCAGCCGGGGGGAGGGCGGGCCCCTGGAGACCCAGTACTTC. Residues: CASRGEGGPLETQYF.

This rearrangement joins TRBV2 to TRBJ2-3, with TRBD2 identical over 10 bases. Germline CDR1 reads SNHLY; CDR2 reads FYNNEI. The CDR3 loop spans 15 amino acids. The V gene end was trimmed by 5 bases and the J gene end by 2 bases; junction bases not matched to a gene: 4. DNA of the CDR3: TGTGCCAGCAGTCGCGGACTAGCGGCCACAGATACGCAGTATTTT. Translation: CASSRGLAATDTQYF.

The genes are TRBV25-1 and TRBJ2-1; 12 bases map to TRBD2. V shed 1 base and J 5 bases; nucleotides not matched to a gene: 6. Germline V gene data show CDR1 as MGHDK and CDR2 as SYGVNS. CDR3 length: 17 amino acids. The CDR3 protein is CASSESLGTSGHNEQFF. CDR3 DNA: TGTGCCAGCAGTGAATCCCTAGGGACTAGCGGGCACAATGAGCAGTTCTTC.

CDR3 nucleotides: TGTGCCAGCAGTTTAGGGGAGATCGCAGATACGCAGTATTTT. This codes for CASSLGEIADTQYF. The rearrangement joins TRBV12-3 or TRBV12-4 to TRBJ2-3; maybe TRBD2 (5 bases). The CDR3 extends over 14 amino acids. V lost 1 base, J lost 4 bases, and 9 bases lay in between.

This clonotype was observed once. The J gene is TRBJ2-1, the V gene TRBV4-2; D might be TRBD2 (6 bases). The germline CDR1 and CDR2 sequences are LGHNA and YNFKEQ. V lost 0 bases and J lost 5, with 11 bases in between. The CDR3 runs to 15 residues. The CDR3 sequence is CASSQDGRGDNEQFF. The CDR3 DNA reads as TGTGCCAGCAGCCAAGACGGGAGAGGGGACAATGAGCAGTTCTTC.

The chain couples TRBV3-1 to TRBJ2-7; 7 bases agree with TRBD2. The V segment lost 0 bases and the J segment 0 bases; nucleotides outside the gene matches: 8. Germline values: CDR1 LGHDT, CDR2 YNNKEL (reference sequence). The CDR3 runs 17 residues. The CDR3 protein is CASSQEFGSGISYEQYF. The DNA of the CDR3 is TGTGCCAGCAGCCAAGAGTTCGGGAGCGGGATCTCCTACGAGCAGTACTTC.

V and J are TRBV12-3 or TRBV12-4 and TRBJ2-2, with a weak D call TRBD2 (6 bases). Trimming stripped 2 bases from V and 6 bases from J, with 19 bases between. The CDR3 is 17 residues long. The CDR3 nucleotides read TGTGCCAGCAGTTTATGGTTCCGCGGGGATAAGGCCGGGGAGCTGTTTTTT. Translation: CASSLWFRGDKAGELFF.

The J gene is TRBJ1-1, the V gene TRBV29-1, with 10 bases matching TRBD1. Germline V gene data show CDR1 as SQVTM and CDR2 as ANQGSEA. The V gene end was trimmed by 4 bases and the J gene end by 1 base; junction bases not matched to a gene: 15. This CDR3 is built from 18 residues. CDR3 nucleotide sequence: TGCAGCGTTGTCTTGGGGGACAGGGGCGTGAGTTGGAACACTGAAGCTTTCTTT. Protein sequence: CSVVLGDRGVSWNTEAFF.

The chain recombines TRBV6-5 with TRBJ1-1; D is ambiguous. The CDR3 is 16 amino acids. Germline V CDR1 and CDR2: MNHEY, SVGAGI. Deletions cut 2 bases from V and 0 bases from J, with 13 bases between. In nucleotides, the CDR3 is TGTGCCAGCAGTTACGTGGGCAGCCCCATGAACACTGAAGCTTTCTTT. Encoded protein: CASSYVGSPMNTEAFF.

This clonotype was seen more than once but under ten times. The gene calls are TRBV6-6 and TRBJ1-5; TRBD1 is a possible D gene (6 bases). Looked up from germline, CDR1 is MNHNY and CDR2 is SVGAGI (reference sequence). The CDR3 has 14 residues. V was shortened by 2 bases and J by 4 bases, with 9 bases between the two germline ends. This chain's CDR3 is CASSYRDKNQPQHF. The CDR3 nucleotides are TGTGCCAGCAGTTACCGGGACAAAAATCAGCCCCAGCATTTT.

This clonotype was counted between two and nine times. The chain uses TRBV20-1 and TRBJ1-2, with unresolved D. With 4 bases removed from V and 0 bases from J, the gap between germline ends came to 12 bases. The CDR3 spans 14 residues. Germline V gene lookup returns CDR1 DFQATT and CDR2 SNEGSKA (reference sequence). As DNA, the CDR3 is TGCAGTGCTATTCAGGCTCAAGCTAACTATGGCTACACCTTC. Translation: CSAIQAQANYGYTF.

The CDR3 protein is CASSLYVMVRGLETQYF. DNA for the CDR3: TGTGCCAGCAGCTTATACGTAATGGTCAGGGGGTTGGAGACCCAGTACTTC. This rearrangement joins TRBV7-9 to TRBJ2-5; TRBD1 matches 7 bases. The CDR3 spans 17 residues. CDR1 SEHNR and CDR2 FQNEAQ come from the germline V gene (reference sequence). V lost 2 bases, J lost 5 bases, and 14 bases stayed unmatched.

As concerns this clonotype: One base away lies a much larger clone, so this may be a sequencing read error. The genes are TRBV19 and TRBJ1-5; D perhaps matches TRBD1 (6 bases). The germline CDR1 and CDR2 sequences are LNHDA and SQIVND (reference sequence). This CDR3 comprises 15 residues. CDR3 sequence reads: CTSSTAGGAREPQHF. The CDR3 DNA is TGTACCAGTAGTACCGCCGGGGGGGCAAGGGAGCCCCAGCATTTT.

V usage is TRBV27 and J usage is TRBJ1-2; D is possibly TRBD1 (6 bases). Germline loops: CDR1 MNHEY, CDR2 SMNVEV (reference sequence). V was trimmed by 10 bases and J by 5 bases, leaving 11 bases between them. The CDR3 contains 11 residues. As DNA, the CDR3 is TGTGCCACCCAAGGGGGTTATGGCTACACCTTC. Translation gives CATQGGYGYTF.

V and J are TRBV27 and TRBJ2-2; either TRBD1 or TRBD2 may fit D (5 bases each). The germline V gene encodes CDR1 MNHEY and CDR2 SMNVEV (reference sequence). The CDR3 length is 18 residues. Deletions cut 1 base from V and 0 bases from J, with 15 bases between. The CDR3 coding sequence is TGTGCCAGCAGTTTATTAAGCCCGGGGCCACCGAACACCGGGGAGCTGTTTTTT. Translating gives CASSLLSPGPPNTGELFF.

This clonotype was picked up a small number of times. V gene TRBV5-5 combines with J gene TRBJ2-2; 7 bases agree with TRBD2. Germline CDR1 reads SGHKS; CDR2 reads YYEKEE (reference sequence). Trimming removed 5 bases from V and 2 bases from J; junction bases left unmatched: 12. This CDR3 region has 17 residues. The CDR3: CASSPVGSSGNTGELFF. The CDR3 DNA sequence: TGTGCCAGCAGTCCTGTAGGGTCTAGCGGAAACACCGGGGAGCTGTTTTTT.

The table lists this clonotype with a count of one. V gene TRBV19 combines with J gene TRBJ2-3, with D possibly matching TRBD1 (6 bases). With 6 bases removed from V and 3 bases from J, the gap between germline ends came to 13 bases. This CDR3 contains 14 residues. Germline V gene lookup returns CDR1 LNHDA and CDR2 SQIVND (reference sequence). The CDR3 sequence: CASRRQVFTDTQYF. CDR3 sequence (DNA): TGTGCCAGTAGACGACAGGTTTTTACAGATACGCAGTATTTT.

This clonotype was counted a few times. The chain links TRBV6-1 to TRBJ2-3, with D unclear. Germline V gene data show CDR1 as MNHNS and CDR2 as SASEGT. This CDR3 has 13 amino acids. Deletions cut 0 bases from V and 5 bases from J, with 6 bases between. DNA of the CDR3: TGTGCCAGCAGTGAAGCAGGCAGAGATACGCAGTATTTT. It encodes CASSEAGRDTQYF.